This T cell receptor beta chain was recovered during a study of shared clonotypes between healthy human individuals. Clones were read by immunoSEQ multiplex PCR, and TCRdb kept only the in-frame ones, dropping some. The table lists approximately 2.4 million clones, under 97% of them singletons. Trimming at V came to 7 bases and at J to 3 bases, leaving 16 bases not matched to a gene. Germline CDR1 and CDR2: MNHEY and SMNVEV (reference sequence). This CDR3 is built from 17 residues. Material: naive CD4+ T cells sorted from blood. As to subset: CD45RA+ positively selected. The TCR comes from a man younger than 35 in good health. The V and J genes are TRBV27 and TRBJ2-7, with 9 bases lining up with TRBD2. Here the CDR3 DNA reads TGTGCCAGCAAACCTTCCTGGGCGAGCGGGGGGTTCTACGAGCAGTACTTC. It is translated as CASKPSWASGGFYEQYF.